Listed below are T cell receptor beta chains from one sample, sequenced in a study of blood T cell repertoires in COVID-19. The assay was immunoSEQ multiplex PCR, and TCRdb's table has in-frame clones only and misses some. The table has 270,000 or so clones, 85% to 90% seen once; the top ten hold 10% to 15%. The sample was peripheral blood. The source of these receptors is a human donor in a cohort sampled during active COVID-19. Both conserved end residues are part of each CDR3. The order of the fields is J gene, clone size, D gene, V gene, CDR3 protein, CDR3 DNA. D genes are given only for firm matches. Some rows mark clone size as missing; the rest say once, few, many or name a class of expanded clone.

TRBJ1-1 | . | . | TRBV21-1 | CASSKKRRTGDEAFF | TGTGCCAGCAGCAAAAAAAGGAGGACAGGGGATGAAGCTTTCTTT
TRBJ1-1 | many | TRBD1 | TRBV5-6 | CASSYTNRGAAFF | TGTGCCAGCAGCTACACGAACAGGGGGGCAGCTTTCTTT
TRBJ2-1 | . | TRBD2 | TRBV5-5 | CASSWGRLAAYNEQFF | TGTGCCAGCAGCTGGGGGAGACTAGCGGCCTACAATGAGCAGTTCTTC
TRBJ1-1 | . | TRBD1 | TRBV7-9 | CASSMGTGGGTEAFF | TGTGCCAGCAGCATGGGGACAGGCGGGGGCACTGAAGCTTTCTTT
TRBJ1-5 | . | . | TRBV30 | CAWSRGLGQPQHF | TGTGCCTGGAGTAGAGGGCTTGGACAGCCCCAGCATTTT
TRBJ2-1 | . | . | TRBV7-8 | CASSLLNEQFF | TGTGCCAGCAGCCTCCTAAATGAGCAGTTCTTC
TRBJ2-5 | . | . | TRBV2 | CASTWGDQETQYF | TGTGCCAGCACTTGGGGAGACCAAGAGACCCAGTACTTC
TRBJ2-7 | few | . | TRBV18 | CASSPTTNEQYF | TGTGCCAGCTCACCAACAACGAACGAGCAGTACTTC
TRBJ2-6 | once | . | TRBV2 | CASSDSLGANVLTF | TGTGCCAGCAGTGATAGCCTTGGGGCCAACGTCCTGACTTTC
TRBJ2-2 | once | . | TRBV18 | CASSPRTTANTGELFF | TGTGCCAGCTCACCCCGGACAACGGCAAACACCGGGGAGCTGTTTTTT
TRBJ1-6 | . | . | TRBV28 | CASTLQGTNPLHF | TGTGCCAGCACCCTTCAGGGGACTAATCCCCTCCACTTT
TRBJ2-1 | . | . | TRBV5-1 | CASSLARSSYNEQFF | TGCGCCAGCAGCTTGGCTCGGAGCTCCTACAATGAGCAGTTCTTC
TRBJ1-1 | few | . | TRBV7-9 | CASSTGTAEAFF | TGTGCCAGCAGCACCGGGACTGCAGAAGCTTTCTTT
TRBJ1-2 | . | . | TRBV7-9 | CASSKRQGLDGYTF | TGTGCCAGCAGCAAACGGCAGGGCTTGGATGGCTACACCTTC
TRBJ2-5 | . | . | TRBV4-2 | CASSQEAGQETQYF | TGTGCCAGCAGCCAAGAAGCGGGTCAAGAGACCCAGTACTTC
TRBJ2-1 | once | . | TRBV19 | CASSKLGSGSHNEQFF | TGTGCCAGTAGTAAGCTAGGCAGCGGCTCTCACAATGAGCAGTTCTTC
TRBJ2-1 | once | . | TRBV15 | CATSTATAFPTGQQFF | TGTGCCACCAGCACTGCTACTGCCTTCCCTACAGGCCAGCAGTTCTTC
TRBJ2-7 | few | . | TRBV7-2 | CASSRTRDTTLEQYF | TGTGCCAGCAGCCGTACACGGGACACCACCTTGGAGCAGTACTTC